The TCR beta chain described here comes from a study of T cells in Graves' hyperthyroidism and ophthalmopathy. Study results and caveats: Most clonotypes expanded in the thyroid (above 0.001) were also present in blood.

The table lists this clonotype with a few counts. No antigen is known for it. Amplification of TCR beta CDR3 regions was performed using RNA transcripts as template. An initial round of RT-PCR targeting the TCR CDR3 relied on the HTBI primer set. TCRdb reanalysed the multiplex PCR reads using MiXCR and keeps one entry per CDR3 protein. The sample carries approximately 600,000 distinct CDR3 sequences, under 25% recorded once. Used for diagnoses were clinical symptoms, serum thyroxine and TRAb, thyroid ultrasound and orbital computed tomography. Fresh peripheral blood, less than 11 ml of it, supplied the PBMCs. This receptor was obtained from a man under 40 with Graves' ophthalmopathy. The sequenced material came from blood.

The CDR3 region has the DNA TGTGCCAGCACTTCGGCCGAGACACCCTACGAGCAGTACTTC. Translating it yields CASTSAETPYEQYF. V and J are TRBV12-3 or TRBV12-4 and TRBJ2-7; D gene unclear. With 7 bases removed from V and 2 bases from J, the gap between germline ends came to 15 bases. CDR3 length equals 14 residues.